Below are 18 T cell receptor beta chains sequenced from a single sample in a study of blood T cell repertoires in COVID-19. TCRdb's table, derived via immunoSEQ multiplex PCR, lists solely in-frame clones and lacks some. Here the sample spans about 46,000 clones, approximately 86% being singletons. Sequenced sample: peripheral blood. These receptors were collected from a man in his 60s with active or convalescent COVID-19.

V usage is TRBV6-2 or TRBV6-3 and J usage is TRBJ1-3; D unclear. V dropped 7 bases and J dropped 4 bases, with 17 bases sitting between them. There are 15 residues in the CDR3. Germline CDR1 is MNHEY and CDR2 is SVGEGT. The CDR3, as DNA: TGTGCCAGCATCCCTCCCGCGGGAAGGGGAAACACCATATATTTT. Encoded protein: CASIPPAGRGNTIYF.

V usage is TRBV30 and J usage is TRBJ2-2; TRBD2 is a possible D gene (6 bases). The germline V and J ends were trimmed by 3 bases and 4 bases, with 15 bases remaining between them. CDR1 is GTSNPN and CDR2 is SVGIG in the germline V gene (reference sequence). CDR3 size: 15 residues. The CDR3 DNA sequence: TGTGCCTGGAGGGATGTGGGGGGATTCACCGGGGAGCTGTTTTTT. This sequence encodes CAWRDVGGFTGELFF.

The V call is TRBV18, the J call TRBJ1-4, with 7 bases lining up with TRBD1. The CDR3 spans 14 residues. Germline assignment: CDR1 KGHSH and CDR2 LQKENI. V gave up 1 base and J gave up 8 bases; unmatched junction bases: 4. This CDR3 is CASSPRDSREKLFF. The CDR3 DNA sequence: TGTGCCAGCTCACCACGGGACAGCCGCGAAAAACTGTTTTTT.

This rearrangement joins TRBV11-2 to TRBJ2-7; a weak D match, TRBD1 (6 bases). This CDR3 has 14 residues. The germline V and J ends were trimmed by 1 base and 7 bases, with 14 bases remaining between them. CDR1 and CDR2 (germline): SGHAT, FQNNGV. As DNA, the CDR3 is TGTGCCAGCAGCTTAGGGGGGCTCCCCGATGAGCAGTACTTC. Protein sequence: CASSLGGLPDEQYF.

This chain links TRBV3-1 (or the pseudogene TRBV3-2) with TRBJ2-1; no reliable D call. V lost 1 base and J 0 bases, leaving 7 bases between the germline ends. The germline CDR1 and CDR2 sequences are LGHDT and YNNKEL (reference sequence). This CDR3 is built from 15 residues. The CDR3 spells CASSQGGSSYNEQFF. The CDR3 coding sequence is TGTGCCAGCAGCCAAGGAGGAAGCTCCTACAATGAGCAGTTCTTC.

This chain joins TRBV11-2 and TRBJ2-5; 11 bases agree with TRBD2. V was clipped by 8 bases and J by 5 bases; unmatched bases: 7. The CDR3 is made up of 14 amino acids. Germline assignment: CDR1 SGHAT and CDR2 FQNNGV. In nucleotides, the CDR3 is TGTGCCAGCCGGCTAGCGGGGGGAGGTGAGACCCAGTACTTC. Translated: CASRLAGGGETQYF.

The chain recombines TRBV2 with TRBJ2-5; no definite D call. The ends were cut back, 1 base at V and 2 bases at J, with 5 bases in the middle. CDR1 and CDR2 (germline): SNHLY, FYNNEI. The CDR3 spans 13 residues. The chain's CDR3 is CASSEETQETQYF. The CDR3 nucleotides are TGTGCCAGCAGTGAAGAGACTCAAGAGACCCAGTACTTC.

The V and J genes are TRBV19 and TRBJ1-5; no definite D call. CDR1 and CDR2 (germline): LNHDA, SQIVND (reference sequence). V was clipped by 4 bases and J by 5 bases, with 9 bases between them. This CDR3 region has 13 residues. CDR3 coding DNA: TGTGCCAGTAGTAGTTATTTCGATCAGCCCCAGCATTTT. Amino acids: CASSSYFDQPQHF.

The chain has TRBV19 and TRBJ2-7; D call uncertain. The CDR3 consists of 14 residues. CDR1 LNHDA and CDR2 SQIVND come from the germline V gene (reference sequence). The V end was cut by 1 base, the J end by 0 bases, with 7 bases between. CDR3 region: CASSIAGYSYEQYF. As DNA, the CDR3 is TGTGCCAGTAGTATAGCAGGCTACTCCTACGAGCAGTACTTC.

The chain carries TRBV3-1 (or the pseudogene TRBV3-2) and TRBJ1-4; possible D gene TRBD1, 5 bases. Trimming pared 0 bases from V and 8 bases from J, leaving 19 bases between. The CDR3 runs 17 residues. Germline-derived CDR1 and CDR2 are LGHDT and YNNKEL (reference sequence). CDR3 in amino acids: CASSQEVWTYVEEKLFF. CDR3 sequence (DNA): TGTGCCAGCAGCCAAGAAGTTTGGACATACGTTGAAGAAAAACTGTTTTTT.

This sequence joins TRBV7-3 and TRBJ2-2; 8 bases align to TRBD1. V shed 2 bases, J shed 6 bases, and the junction held 2 bases outside the gene matches. CDR3 length: 14 amino acids. Germline V CDR1 and CDR2: SGHTA, FQGTGA. CDR3 DNA: TGTGCCAGCAGCTTAGGACAGGGCCCCGGGGAGCTGTTTTTT. As protein: CASSLGQGPGELFF.

This chain uses TRBV3-1 (or the pseudogene TRBV3-2) with TRBJ1-1; no clear D. The CDR3 sequence is 13 residues long. With 8 bases removed from V and 4 bases from J, the gap between germline ends came to 14 bases. Germline CDR1 reads LGHDT; CDR2 reads YNNKEL (reference sequence). The CDR3 region is CASGGLAGTEAFF. CDR3 nucleotides: TGTGCCAGCGGAGGGCTCGCTGGCACTGAAGCTTTCTTT.

The rearrangement links TRBV21-1 to TRBJ2-5; the table names TRBD2, a call not compared with the DNA. TRBV21-1 corresponds to a pseudogene. The CDR3 is made up of 17 amino acids. The CDR3, as DNA: TGTGCCAGCAGCAAAATGGAGGGACTAGCGAGGTCAGAGACCCAGTACTTC. It yields the protein CASSKMEGLARSETQYF.

This clone appeared a single time. The chain recombines TRBV18 with TRBJ1-1; D possibly corresponds to TRBD1 (5 bases). CDR1 is KGHSH and CDR2 is LQKENI in the germline V gene. V lost 6 bases, J lost 0 bases, and 11 bases lay in between. The CDR3 extends over 14 amino acids. In DNA, the CDR3 is TGTGCCAGCTCTCCTCAGGGTCTGAACACTGAAGCTTTCTTT. Its protein is CASSPQGLNTEAFF.

J is TRBJ2-7 and V is TRBV27; 7 positions match TRBD1. From germline, CDR1 is MNHEY and CDR2 SMNVEV (reference sequence). The CDR3 extends over 13 amino acids. V shed 6 bases and J 4 bases; nucleotides not matched to a gene: 6. DNA for the CDR3: TGTGCCAGCAGCCTCGACAGGGAATACGAGCAGTACTTC. It translates to CASSLDREYEQYF.

V usage is TRBV2 and J usage is TRBJ1-2, with D possibly matching TRBD1 (6 bases). Germline assignment: CDR1 SNHLY and CDR2 FYNNEI. V shed 4 bases and J shed 4 bases, with 13 bases lying between them. The CDR3 runs 14 residues. The CDR3 spells CASSGRQDSYGYTF. The CDR3 DNA sequence: TGTGCCAGCAGTGGCCGACAGGACTCCTATGGCTACACCTTC.

The chain joins TRBV18 to TRBJ2-3, with 7 bases that match TRBD1. V was pared by 0 bases and J by 6 bases, with 9 bases of the junction left unmatched. Germline V gene lookup returns CDR1 KGHSH and CDR2 LQKENI. This CDR3 spans 16 amino acids. The CDR3: CASSPPVQGTDDTQYF. The CDR3 DNA is TGTGCCAGCTCACCACCAGTACAGGGGACAGACGATACGCAGTATTTT. Drawing the rest from reference TRBV18 and TRBJ2-3, the complete variable domain is NAGVMQNPRHLVRRRGQEARLRCSPMKGHSHVYWYRQLPEEGLKFMVYLQKENIIDESGMPKERFSAEFPKEGPSILRIQQVVRGDSAAYFCASSPPVQGTDDTQYFGPGTRLTVL.

V gene TRBV6-5 combines with J gene TRBJ1-2, with TRBD1 identical over 9 bases. The CDR3 sequence is 13 residues long. The V gene end was trimmed by 6 bases and the J gene end by 3 bases; junction bases not matched to a gene: 2. Germline CDR1 and CDR2: MNHEY and SVGAGI. This CDR3 reads CASSTGGYYGYTF. CDR3 coding DNA: TGTGCCAGCAGCACAGGGGGCTACTATGGCTACACCTTC.